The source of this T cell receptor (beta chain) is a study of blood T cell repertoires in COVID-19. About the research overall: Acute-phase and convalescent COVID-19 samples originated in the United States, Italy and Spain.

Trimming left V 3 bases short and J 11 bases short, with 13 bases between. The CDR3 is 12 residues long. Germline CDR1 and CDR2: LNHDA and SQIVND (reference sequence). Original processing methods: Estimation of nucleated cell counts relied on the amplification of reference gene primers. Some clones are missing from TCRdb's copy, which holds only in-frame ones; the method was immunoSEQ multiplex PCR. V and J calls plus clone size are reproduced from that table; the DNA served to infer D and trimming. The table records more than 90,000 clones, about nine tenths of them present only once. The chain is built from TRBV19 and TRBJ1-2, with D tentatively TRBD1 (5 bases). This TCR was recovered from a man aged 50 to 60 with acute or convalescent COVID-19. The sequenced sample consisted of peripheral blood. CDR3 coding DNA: TGTGCCAGTAGTATCCCCCCTCAGGGTTACACCTTC. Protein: CASSIPPQGYTF.